This TCR beta chain was found in a study of CD8+CD57+ T cells in acquired aplastic anemia. This clonotype showed up many times. This CDR3 region has 13 residues. Germline loops: CDR1 KGHDR, CDR2 SFDVKD. Trimming removed 3 bases at V and 5 bases at J, with 9 bases between. Sequencing was done on patients that had shown CD8+CD57+ cell expansion by flow cytometry. Genomic DNA constituted the template upon which TCR beta VDJ and CDR3 profiling was performed. TCRdb re-analysed the reads in MiXCR, keeping a single row per CDR3 protein. The top ten hold roughly 3.2% of the sample, which has around 170,000 distinct CDR3 sequences, about 45% seen once.

The sequence was collected from a human donor with aplastic anemia. This sequence joins TRBV24-1 and TRBJ1-2; unclear D gene. What was sequenced was sorted CD4+, CD8+, or CD8+CD57+ T cells (not recorded which) from PBMCs. The CDR3 here is CATSDRFGYGYTF. The CDR3 region has the DNA TGTGCCACCAGTGATCGGTTTGGGTATGGCTACACCTTC.